Listed below are T cell receptor beta chains from one sample, sequenced in a study of post-analysis software for immune sequencing data. TCRdb passed the PCR reads through MiXCR, listing each CDR3 protein once. The sample contains roughly 400,000 distinct CDR3 sequences, approximately 39% of which appear only once. Sequencing was performed on blood. The receptors were sampled from a girl aged 2 to 9 with multiple sclerosis. Each CDR3 is given without its conserved first and last residue.

v_call	j_call	cdr3_aa
TRBV12-3/TRBV12-4	TRBJ2-1	ASSLQGQGYNEQF
TRBV5-1	TRBJ2-7	ASSLGASYEQY
TRBV5-1	TRBJ2-1	ACTRTLQAELYNEQF
TRBV20-1	TRBJ1-2	RALPLRTGYGYT
TRBV29-1	TRBJ2-5	SVEDESVQETQY
TRBV29-1	TRBJ2-7	SVRTGDYEQY
TRBV3-1	NA	ASSQYAQGHEQY
TRBV7-9	TRBJ1-4	ASRRTGATNEKLF
TRBV20-1	TRBJ2-2	SVSPIANTGELF
TRBV7-2	TRBJ1-2	ASSSREGGGYT
TRBV9	TRBJ1-2	ASSGPAPGAAGGYT
TRBV28	TRBJ1-1	ASSKQRNTEAF
TRBV29-1	TRBJ2-1	SVETNTYNEQF
TRBV5-1	TRBJ2-1	ASSPSGGAGNEQF
TRBV2	TRBJ2-1	ATGGTYNEQF
TRBV7-2	TRBJ2-7	ASSYGTGGSYEQY
TRBV5-6	TRBJ2-1	ASSLNFEQF
TRBV6-6	TRBJ1-2	ASSYEGLGYT
TRBV29-1	TRBJ2-1	SVEGLAGGPENSYNEQF
TRBV12-3/TRBV12-4	TRBJ2-1	ASRLSGEQF
TRBV6-5	TRBJ2-7	AVGSYEQY
TRBV21-1	TRBJ2-7	ASSKGTRLDERY
TRBV27	TRBJ2-4	ASSLSLARNIQY
TRBV5-5	TRBJ2-3	ASSSTGTELPY
TRBV11-2	TRBJ2-3	ASSLTHPGARTDTQY
TRBV7-2	TRBJ2-1	ASSPSVGCNEQF
TRBV18	TRBJ2-7	ASSDRVIQDEQY
TRBV3-1	TRBJ2-3	ASSQEGDTDTQY
TRBV29-1	TRBJ1-2	SVESRDARERYT
TRBV7-9	TRBJ2-1	ASSLRHWAGEGIYEQF